The 7 T cell receptor beta chains below were found in one sample sequenced in a study of blood T cell repertoires in COVID-19 (dated by TCRdb to about 2020). Receptor amplification or capture employed the immunoSEQ multiplex PCR assay. In TCRdb, the immuneACCESS table is reduced to in-frame sequences with V and J assigned. These tables do not hold every clone; where another copy was compared, an unresolved V gene accounts for under half, and the others remain unexplained. This sample lists tens of thousands of clones; 85% to 90% were detected once. The ten top clones hold roughly 2.7% of the sample. Sequenced input: peripheral blood. The receptors were sampled from a man aged 50 to 60 with acute or convalescent COVID-19.

V gene TRBV28 combines with J gene TRBJ2-2, with D perhaps TRBD2 (6 bases). Germline values: CDR1 MDHEN, CDR2 SYDVKM. The CDR3 has 15 residues. Trimming left V 2 bases short and J 2 bases short, with 9 bases between. The CDR3 sequence: CASSLGGTNTGELFF. The CDR3 coding sequence is TGTGCCAGCAGTTTAGGCGGGACCAACACCGGGGAGCTGTTTTTT. Filled out from reference TRBV28 and TRBJ2-2, the complete variable domain reads DVKVTQSSRYLVKRTGEKVFLECVQDMDHENMFWYRQDPGLGLRLIYFSYDVKMKEKGDIPEGYSVSREKKERFSLILESASTNQTSMYLCASSLGGTNTGELFFGEGSRLTVL.

This chain uses TRBV7-7 with TRBJ2-2, with 7 bases fitting TRBD1. J was trimmed by 1 base and V by 1 base; bases with no gene match: 3. The length of the CDR3 is 16 residues. Germline CDR1 reads SSHAT; CDR2 reads FNYEAQ (reference sequence). CDR3 amino acids: CASSLVAGGNTGELFF. The CDR3 DNA is TGTGCCAGCAGCTTAGTGGCAGGGGGGAACACCGGGGAGCTGTTTTTT.

The chain carries TRBV6-5 and TRBJ2-2; D possibly corresponds to TRBD1 (6 bases). The CDR3 contains 15 residues. Germline CDR1 is MNHEY and CDR2 is SVGAGI. V was shortened by 8 bases and J by 4 bases, with 17 bases between the two germline ends. CDR3: CASVSQGGGTGELFF. CDR3 sequence (DNA): TGTGCCAGCGTGTCACAGGGCGGAGGCACCGGGGAGCTGTTTTTT.

This chain connects TRBV14 to TRBJ2-2, with 7 bases fitting TRBD1. Germline CDR1 reads SGHDN; CDR2 reads FVKESK. CDR3 length equals 15 residues. V was pared by 5 bases and J by 7 bases, with 10 bases of the junction left unmatched. The CDR3 protein is CASSSQGQRVGELFF. CDR3 coding DNA: TGTGCCAGCAGCTCACAGGGACAGCGCGTCGGGGAGCTGTTTTTT.

This clone was detected only once. This chain links TRBV6-5 with TRBJ2-5; TRBD2 is a possible D gene (6 bases). The germline CDR1 and CDR2 sequences are MNHEY and SVGAGI. V lost 6 bases to trimming and J lost 5 bases, with 13 bases between them. The CDR3 is 13 residues long. The CDR3 region has the DNA TGTGCCAGCAGATCCGGGAGTTGGGAGACCCAGTACTTC. Its translation is CASRSGSWETQYF.

The chain combines TRBV2 with TRBJ2-7; a weak D match, TRBD1 (7 bases). Germline CDR1 is SNHLY and CDR2 is FYNNEI. The V end was cut by 4 bases, the J end by 3 bases, with 19 bases between. The CDR3 contains 16 residues. CDR3 sequence reads: CASSVNLAGGIYEQYF. Written as DNA, the CDR3 is TGTGCCAGCAGTGTCAACCTTGCAGGGGGGATCTACGAGCAGTACTTC.

The chain is built from TRBV2 and TRBJ1-5; the match to TRBD1 covers 9 bases. Trimming cost V 7 bases and J 1 base; bases outside gene matches: 5. Per germline, CDR1 SNHLY and CDR2 FYNNEI. This CDR3 is built from 15 residues. CDR3 DNA: TGTGCCAGCACCAAACAGGGGGCGAGCAATCAGCCCCAGCATTTT. Protein product: CASTKQGASNQPQHF.